The 19 T cell receptor beta chains presented below share a single source sample, sequenced in a study of regulatory T cells in long-lasting Graves disease (dated by TCRdb to the early 2020s). Libraries were constructed by multiplex PCR. The instrument given in TCRdb is Illumina HiSeq 4000. CDR3 regions were amplified by Arm-PCR with iRepertoire HTBI primers to construct TCR beta libraries. TCRdb reanalyzed the raw reads on its own, using fastp at Q25 for trimming and MiXCR for clone calling, and kept in-frame beta chains. CDR3 protein duplicates are merged, each entry listing the most common genes and DNA. The table for this sample lists around 450,000 distinct CDR3 sequences; approximately 21% of them were counted only once. The ten biggest clones cover around 7% of the sample. In the paper's terms, the time point label means: persistent/refractory GD, antithyroid drugs over 5 years with positive TRAb. For both TCR sequencing and RNA sequencing, RNA was extracted from PBMCs using TRIzol.

The input for sequencing was peripheral blood mononuclear cells (PBMCs), taken when the disease was refractory, from a patient treated with antithyroid drugs. The source of these receptors is a female donor with Graves disease.

J is TRBJ1-1 and V is TRBV20-1; unclear D gene. CDR1 is DFQATT and CDR2 is SNEGSKA in the germline V gene (reference sequence). The CDR3 covers 10 residues. The CDR3 sequence is CSTEDFEAFF. Here the CDR3 DNA reads TGCAGCACTGAGGATTTTGAAGCTTTCTTT.

This clonotype was detected a few times. The CDR3 nucleotides are TGTGCCTGGAGTCGAGGTCGGTACGAGCAGTACTTC. Amino acids: CAWSRGRYEQYF. V usage is TRBV30 and J usage is TRBJ2-7, with unresolved D. The CDR3 length is 12 residues. V was shortened by 2 bases and J by 4 bases, with 9 bases between the two germline ends. Germline V gene lookup returns CDR1 GTSNPN and CDR2 SVGIG (reference sequence).

CDR3 amino acids: CASSLGPDLSGNTIYF. The CDR3 DNA follows: TGTGCCAGCAGCTTAGGTCCGGATCTCTCTGGAAACACCATATATTTT. The genes are TRBV11-2 and TRBJ1-3, with unresolved D. V gave up 1 base and J gave up 0 bases, with 10 bases separating them. Germline-derived CDR1 and CDR2 are SGHAT and FQNNGV. CDR3 length: 16 residues.

A note on this clonotype: Since a much larger clone is just one base distant, this may be a read error. This chain links TRBV7-8 with TRBJ2-5, with D perhaps being TRBD1 or TRBD2 (6 bases each). Germline values: CDR1 SGHVS, CDR2 FQNEAQ. This CDR3 has 14 amino acids. The CDR3 reads CASSLMGGQETRYF. CDR3 coding DNA: TGTGCCAGCAGCCTAATGGGGGGCCAAGAGACCCGGTACTTC.

The chain recombines TRBV13 with TRBJ2-1, with TRBD2 identical over 10 bases. The germline CDR1 and CDR2 sequences are PRHDT and FYEKMQ (reference sequence). Unmatched junction bases numbered 15, after V lost 5 bases and J lost 8 bases. The CDR3 loop spans 17 amino acids. CDR3 loop: CASSTKREGPFTDEQFF. CDR3 in DNA: TGTGCCAGCAGCACCAAGCGGGAGGGCCCCTTTACAGATGAGCAGTTCTTC.

This clonotype was picked up a small number of times. The chain has TRBV18 and TRBJ2-5, with D perhaps TRBD2 (5 bases). The CDR3 has 14 amino acids. V shed 6 bases and J shed 5 bases, with 16 bases lying between them. Germline CDR1 is KGHSH and CDR2 is LQKENI. The CDR3 DNA reads TGTGCCAGCTCCGCACCGGGGTCCGAGGAGACCCAGTACTTC. This codes for CASSAPGSEETQYF.

This chain links TRBV13 with TRBJ1-1; a weak D match, TRBD1 (5 bases). The germline V gene encodes CDR1 PRHDT and CDR2 FYEKMQ (reference sequence). V lost 3 bases and J lost 1, with 12 bases in between. This CDR3 spans 15 amino acids. The CDR3 sequence is CASSFQGRRNTEAFF. DNA of the CDR3: TGTGCCAGCAGCTTCCAGGGACGGCGGAACACTGAAGCTTTCTTT.

A word on this clonotype: A much larger clone lies one base from this, so it may be a read error. This CDR3 reads CASSPFIQRASYEQYF. CDR3 in DNA: TGTGCCAGCAGTCCGTTTATTCAGCGGGCGTCCTACGAGCAGTACTTC. V usage is TRBV12-3 or TRBV12-4 and J usage is TRBJ2-7, with a tentative D call TRBD2 (6 bases). The CDR3 spans 16 residues. The V end was cut by 5 bases, the J end by 1 base, with 18 bases between.

A few counts support this clonotype. The chain joins TRBV7-9 to TRBJ2-7; no clear D gene. V was pared by 5 bases and J by 4 bases, with 12 bases between. The CDR3 extends over 13 amino acids. Looked up from germline, CDR1 is SEHNR and CDR2 is FQNEAQ (reference sequence). CDR3 in amino acids: CASSPPLQYEQYF. The CDR3 nucleotides read TGTGCCAGCAGCCCCCCGCTCCAGTACGAGCAGTACTTC.

J is TRBJ2-7 and V is TRBV7-2; 10 nucleotides align to TRBD2. The CDR3 runs 15 residues. Germline V gene sequence: CDR1 SGHTA, CDR2 FQGNSA. V was pared by 3 bases and J by 7 bases, with 9 bases of the junction left unmatched. The CDR3 nucleotides read TGTGCCAGCAGCTTCGTCCTAGCGGGAGTGGGGGAGCAGTACTTC. This encodes CASSFVLAGVGEQYF.

The sample holds many counts of this clonotype. This rearrangement joins TRBV6-5 to TRBJ2-2; 8 positions agree with TRBD2. The CDR3 totals 15 residues. Losses at the gene ends were 2 bases for V and 6 bases for J; bases not matched to a gene: 5. CDR1 MNHEY and CDR2 SVGAGI come from the germline V gene. In nucleotides, the CDR3 is TGTGCCAGCAGTTACGGAACGGGGGGGCCCGGGGAGCTGTTTTTT. Translating gives CASSYGTGGPGELFF.

This clonotype was detected ten times or more. V and J are TRBV14 and TRBJ2-7; possibly TRBD1 for D (6 bases). The V end lost 1 base, the J end lost 3 bases, and 16 bases lay between the germline ends. CDR1 and CDR2 (germline): SGHDN, FVKESK. The CDR3 is 16 amino acids. The CDR3 DNA follows: TGTGCCAGCAGCCAAGGTTGGGGCAGGGGAAACTACGAGCAGTACTTC. It is translated as CASSQGWGRGNYEQYF. Supplemented by reference TRBV14 and TRBJ2-7, the full variable domain reads EAGVTQFPSHSVIEKGQTVTLRCDPISGHDNLYWYRRVMGKEIKFLLHFVKESKQDESGMPNNRFLAERTGGTYSTLKVQPAELEDSGVYFCASSQGWGRGNYEQYFGPGTRLTVT.

This clonotype has just a few counts. This chain links TRBV3-1 with TRBJ2-3; 7 nucleotides agree with TRBD2. The CDR3 runs to 15 residues. Germline CDR1 reads LGHDT; CDR2 reads YNNKEL (reference sequence). J gave up 4 bases and V 1 base, and 5 bases lay outside the gene matches. CDR3 nucleotide sequence: TGTGCCAGCAGCCAAGCGCGACTAGCTTCAGATACGCAGTATTTT. Protein product: CASSQARLASDTQYF.

The chain's CDR3 is CSAYRDYGYTF. The DNA for the CDR3 is TGCAGTGCTTACAGAGACTATGGCTACACCTTC. V is TRBV20-1 and J is TRBJ1-2; D unresolved. V was trimmed by 5 bases and J by 3 bases, leaving 7 bases between them. Germline loops: CDR1 DFQATT, CDR2 SNEGSKA (reference sequence). The CDR3 has 11 amino acids.

This clonotype occurred a few times. This chain uses TRBV3-1 with TRBJ1-1; a weak D match, TRBD1 (5 bases). The germline V and J ends were trimmed by 4 bases and 6 bases, with 18 bases remaining between them. Germline V gene sequence: CDR1 LGHDT, CDR2 YNNKEL (reference sequence). This CDR3 has 15 residues. The CDR3 spells CASSPKEGWIAEAFF. The DNA of the CDR3 is TGTGCCAGCAGCCCCAAGGAGGGGTGGATAGCTGAAGCTTTCTTT.

This clonotype showed up many times. The chain is built from TRBV7-9 and TRBJ2-5; D is possibly TRBD1 (6 bases). The CDR3 consists of 15 residues. V lost 5 bases to trimming and J lost 0 bases, with 13 bases between them. CDR1 SEHNR and CDR2 FQNEAQ come from the germline V gene (reference sequence). The CDR3: CASSPPDRNQETQYF. In DNA form, the CDR3 reads TGTGCCAGCAGCCCACCCGACAGGAACCAAGAGACCCAGTACTTC.

This clonotype was seen only a few times. V usage is TRBV30 and J usage is TRBJ2-7; D remains unclear. The ends were cut back, 2 bases at V and 5 bases at J, with 10 bases in the middle. Germline assignment: CDR1 GTSNPN and CDR2 SVGIG (reference sequence). The CDR3 spans 12 residues. The CDR3 DNA is TGTGCCTGGAGTACCTCTTCCAACGAGCAGTACTTC. It specifies CAWSTSSNEQYF.

The V gene is TRBV3-1, the J gene TRBJ1-2; unclear D gene. CDR3 length: 14 residues. CDR1 is LGHDT, CDR2 YNNKEL, per germline (reference sequence). Trimming shortened V by 4 bases and J by 0 bases, and 9 bases separated the two germline ends. The CDR3 spells CASSRRTANYGYTF. The CDR3 DNA reads as TGTGCCAGCAGCCGCAGGACGGCTAACTATGGCTACACCTTC. Complete variable domain (other parts from reference TRBV3-1 and TRBJ1-2): DTAVSQTPKYLVTQMGNDKSIKCEQNLGHDTMYWYKQDSKKFLKIMFSYNNKELIINETVPNRFSPKSPDKAHLNLHINSLELGDSAVYFCASSRRTANYGYTFGSGTRLTVV.

Concerning this clonotype: This may come from a read error, since a much larger clone is one base off. The J gene is TRBJ1-1, the V gene TRBV12-3 or TRBV12-4, with 7 positions matching TRBD1. The CDR3 covers 15 residues. V was pared by 5 bases and J by 3 bases, with 9 bases of the junction left unmatched. For the CDR3, the DNA is TGTGCCAGCAGTGCCTCGACAGGGACCGACACTGAAGCTTTCTTT. Translation: CASSASTGTDTEAFF.